The TCR beta chain under discussion was sequenced for a study of blood T cell repertoires in COVID-19. The data were produced by immunoSEQ multiplex PCR, yet TCRdb's version contains in-frame clones alone and is incomplete. The sample holds about 400,000 clones, about 85% seen once. CDR1 and CDR2 from the germline V gene are MDHEN and SYDVKM. The CDR3 sequence is 15 residues long. J was trimmed by 2 bases and V by 3 bases; bases with no gene match: 6. The receptor was isolated from a young woman with acute COVID-19. Sequencing used PBMCs or T cells enriched from blood (not recorded which). The chain carries TRBV28 and TRBJ2-5; 7 bases are shared with TRBD2. The CDR3 loop reads CASSFGGGVQETQYF. CDR3 coding DNA: TGTGCCAGCAGTTTTGGTGGGGGGGTACAAGAGACCCAGTACTTC.